This T cell receptor (beta chain) comes out of a study of blood T cell repertoires in COVID-19. Everyone who took part was roughly 18 to 89 years old, and they came from about 25 US areas. Two consecutive negative NP/OP PCR tests, clearance, or resolved symptoms defined Cohort 3 recovery. The ends were cut back, 5 bases at V and 6 bases at J, with 11 bases in the middle. This CDR3 spans 13 amino acids. Germline lookup yields CDR1 SQVTM and CDR2 ANQGSEA. TCRdb keeps only in-frame clones here, not all; method: immunoSEQ multiplex PCR. The sample yields 490,000 or so clones, less than 90% seen once. Material: PBMCs or T cells enriched from blood (not recorded which). V is TRBV29-1 and J is TRBJ1-6, with a tentative D call TRBD1 (6 bases). The receptor was isolated from a woman in her sixties or seventies who had recovered from COVID-19. The CDR3 region has the DNA TGCAGCGTTAGGGACAATCGTAATTCACCCCTCCACTTT. It encodes CSVRDNRNSPLHF.